Sequencing of this T cell receptor beta chain was carried out in a study of shared clonotypes between healthy human individuals. Using immunoSEQ multiplex PCR, the repertoire was profiled, and TCRdb retains in-frame clones only, with some absent. The sample has around 650,000 clones; approximately 96% are singletons. Study results and caveats: Across subsets, estimated richness was generally greater for naive than for memory populations. Four donors had around 5.5% of their naive CD4 clonotypes in common.

The CDR3 is made up of 14 amino acids. The ends lost 8 bases at V and 2 bases at J; junction bases unmatched: 6. The germline CDR1 and CDR2 sequences are SNHLY and FYNNEI. Naive CD8 cells were CD45RO-negative, positively selected for CCR7, excluding terminally differentiated effector memory CD45RA+ cells. This clone was picked up one time. Its antigen is as yet unknown. This TCR was sampled from a woman aged 25 to 45 in good health. The chain recombines TRBV2 with TRBJ1-5; TRBD1 aligns across 7 bases. Sequencing was done on a sample of naive CD8+ T cells sorted from blood. CDR3 sequence reads: CASGGRGGNQPQHF. CDR3 bases: TGTGCCAGCGGCGGCAGGGGGGGCAATCAGCCCCAGCATTTT.